Listed below are T cell receptor beta chains from one sample, sequenced in a study of siplizumab effects on memory and regulatory T cells. Assay: immunoSEQ multiplex PCR; the TCRdb copy retains only in-frame clones and omits some. The sample consists of roughly 100,000 clones, about 93% of them appearing once. The material sequenced was CD4+ T cells sorted from blood. These receptors originate from a human donor in good health. Each CDR3 is given without its conserved first and last residue.

j_call,v_call,cdr3_aa
TRBJ2-7,TRBV4-1,ASSRATGTYEQY
TRBJ2-7,TRBV5-1,ASSLEDTYSYEQY
TRBJ2-5,TRBV27,ASSGRLAGEETQY
TRBJ2-6,TRBV5-4,ASSLVRQGAGANVLT
TRBJ2-5,TRBV10-1,ASSESVSGTQY
TRBJ1-2,TRBV7-9,ASSPPFVGGSYGYT
TRBJ2-7,TRBV19,ASSIRHYYEQY
TRBJ2-7,TRBV5-6,ASSRGAGVGYEQY
TRBJ1-1,TRBV27,ASSSVDRGTEAF
TRBJ1-1,TRBV11-3,ASSSRFRPPEAF
TRBJ1-4,TRBV5-1,ASNPGMGEKLF
TRBJ1-4,TRBV6-5,ASSPSPSEDEKLF
TRBJ1-6,TRBV7-6,ASSFEGGGGVVSPLH
TRBJ2-7,TRBV29-1,SARQGGNTYEQY
TRBJ1-1,TRBV5-4,ASSLRQDTEAF
TRBJ2-2,TRBV5-1,ASSLALDTGELF
TRBJ1-2,TRBV11-2,ASSLGAGTLYGYT
TRBJ2-3,TRBV6-6,ASSLEPSTDTQY
TRBJ1-5,TRBV2,ASSYDSNQPQH
TRBJ1-5,TRBV9,ASSVGTGYNQPQH
TRBJ2-2,TRBV9,ASSVVAGPVVSGELF
TRBJ1-1,TRBV18,ASSPPSGEAF
TRBJ2-7,TRBV9,ASSAQEEQH
TRBJ1-6,TRBV30,AWSVLGQQGGTSSLH
TRBJ1-1,TRBV10-3,AISYGTDNTEAF
TRBJ1-5,TRBV30,AWSDRTGASNQPQH
TRBJ1-2,TRBV4-2,ASSQVSSEDANYGYT
TRBJ2-2,TRBV7-2,ASSLAGGFVTGELF
TRBJ2-7,TRBV30,AWSWDLGSYEQY
TRBJ1-5,TRBV10-3,AISDDGGNQPQH
TRBJ2-7,TRBV9,ASSVVGDYEQY
TRBJ1-3,TRBV19,ASSISGGGNTIY
TRBJ2-3,TRBV27,ASSYLTGVRTDTQY
TRBJ1-5,TRBV7-8,ASSPGTGLGGNQPQH
TRBJ1-3,TRBV9,ASTQGALGNTIY
TRBJ1-1,TRBV30,AWSVLGTGSMNTEAF
TRBJ1-1,TRBV12-5,ASGGTVNTEAF
TRBJ1-2,TRBV10-1,ASSESTVGGYT
TRBJ1-6,TRBV6-6,ASSLGRSNSPLH
TRBJ2-1,TRBV6-1,ASSGQGRSYNEQF
TRBJ1-4,TRBV6-5,ASSFGVWEKLF
TRBJ2-7,TRBV4-2,ASTRWAGQGFDEQY
TRBJ1-4,TRBV11-3,ASSRVAAPNEKLF
TRBJ1-6,TRBV9,ASSVAGNRNSPLH
TRBJ1-2,TRBV5-1,ASSFQVSYGYT
TRBJ1-3,TRBV7-2,ASSSTGPGNTIY
TRBJ1-1,TRBV29-1,SVAGDMNTEAF
TRBJ1-5,TRBV15,ATSRDRVGQPQH
TRBJ2-2,TRBV5-1,ASSSRTPNTGELF
TRBJ1-5,TRBV19,ASRRQRSNQPQH
TRBJ1-2,TRBV6-4,ASSPQFRGYYGYT
TRBJ2-3,TRBV5-4,ASSSAGGTQY
TRBJ1-5,TRBV18,ASGPTGDQPQH